This T cell receptor beta chain emerged from a study of blood T cells in healthy people across ages. Regarding the study as a whole: Diversity was higher, and naive CD4+ cells more numerous, in long-lived donors than in aged donors. Diversity was estimated from one million T cells, and these estimates were considered underestimates.

A word on this clonotype: No antigen is known for it.

Through a sample-barcoded 5' primer and a J-beta primer mix, a second PCR was run for roughly 6 to 11 cycles. A minimum of 3 million CDR3-containing paired-end reads was obtained for each sample. MiXCR was run by TCRdb on the 5' RACE reads, yielding one entry per CDR3 protein. Of hundreds of thousands of distinct CDR3 sequences in the sample, 45% to 70% were seen once. Collection of 8.5 to 10 milliliters of peripheral blood was performed for each donor. CDR3 length: 17 amino acids. Germline V gives CDR1 SGDLS, CDR2 YYNGEE. The J segment lost 5 bases and the V segment lost 0 bases, leaving 4 bases of the junction unmatched.

Sequencing was carried out using blood. The receptor comes from a man aged 35-49 years in good health. V is TRBV9 and J is TRBJ2-3; 15 nucleotides match TRBD2. CDR3 residues: CASSVGGLAGGGDTQYF. CDR3 sequence (DNA): TGTGCCAGCAGCGTAGGAGGACTAGCGGGGGGGGGAGATACGCAGTATTTT. Full variable domain (remainder filled in from reference TRBV9 and TRBJ2-3): DSGVTQTPKHLITATGQRVTLRCSPRSGDLSVYWYQQSLDQGLQFLIQYYNGEERAKGNILERFSAQQFPDLHSELNLSSLELGDSALYFCASSVGGLAGGGDTQYFGPGTRLTVL.